The 10 T cell receptor beta chains presented below share a single source sample, sequenced in a study of cytomegalovirus exposure and HLA in healthy donors. The study ran its PCR with 60 Vbeta and 13 Jbeta primers. Profiling relied on immunoSEQ multiplex PCR, and the TCRdb table lists in-frame clones only, not all of them. The data hold 180,000 or so clones, with about 80% observed a single time. The sample comprised PBMCs. Every receptor here comes from a woman in her 30s in good health and CMV-seronegative.

V usage is TRBV11-2 and J usage is TRBJ1-1; 8 positions agree with TRBD1. Trimming removed 7 bases from V and 1 base from J; junction bases left unmatched: 14. This CDR3 spans 17 amino acids. Germline assignment: CDR1 SGHAT and CDR2 FQNNGV. The CDR3 here is CASTYVGTGSSNTEAFF. In nucleotides, the CDR3 is TGTGCCAGCACCTACGTCGGGACAGGCTCTTCGAACACTGAAGCTTTCTTT.

This chain connects TRBV9 to TRBJ1-1; no definite D call. CDR1 and CDR2 from the germline V gene are SGDLS and YYNGEE. V lost 0 bases, J lost 1 base, and 7 bases lay in between. This CDR3 spans 14 amino acids. Here the CDR3 reads CASSVDSQNTEAFF. CDR3 DNA: TGTGCCAGCAGCGTAGACAGCCAGAACACTGAAGCTTTCTTT.

The CDR3 DNA is TGTGCCTGGAGAAAACAGGGGGTGAACACTGAAGCTTTCTTT. This codes for CAWRKQGVNTEAFF. The gene calls are TRBV30 and TRBJ1-1, with 8 nucleotides matching TRBD1. This CDR3 region has 14 residues. Germline CDR1 and CDR2: GTSNPN and SVGIG (reference sequence). V shed 3 bases and J 0 bases; nucleotides not matched to a gene: 3.

This chain connects TRBV10-3 to TRBJ2-1; the D gene is possibly TRBD1 (5 bases). The CDR3 runs 14 residues. Trimming took 0 bases from V and 6 from J, leaving 9 bases between them. Germline V lookup: CDR1 ENHRY, CDR2 SYGVKD. CDR3 DNA: TGTGCCATCAGTGAGTCCTTGACAGTCAATGAGCAGTTCTTC. It yields the protein CAISESLTVNEQFF.

The J gene is TRBJ1-2, the V gene TRBV19; D possibly corresponds to TRBD1 (5 bases). The CDR3 runs 15 residues. The germline V gene has CDR1 LNHDA and CDR2 SQIVND (reference sequence). Between the trimmed V and J ends, which lost 3 bases and 2 bases, there was a span of 13 bases. CDR3 residues: CASSIPPTANYGYTF. The CDR3 DNA is TGTGCCAGTAGTATCCCCCCGACAGCGAACTATGGCTACACCTTC.

CDR3 protein: CASSIVAGRGGNQPQHF. The CDR3 nucleotides read TGTGCCAGTAGTATAGTCGCGGGCAGGGGGGGCAATCAGCCCCAGCATTTT. The rearrangement uses TRBV19 and TRBJ1-5, with TRBD1 matching over 7 bases. Germline V gene lookup returns CDR1 LNHDA and CDR2 SQIVND (reference sequence). Unmatched junction bases numbered 8, after V lost 1 base and J lost 2 bases. CDR3 length equals 17 residues. Full variable domain (remainder filled in from reference TRBV19 and TRBJ1-5): DGGITQSPKYLFRKEGQNVTLSCEQNLNHDAMYWYRQDPGQGLRLIYYSQIVNDFQKGDIAEGYSVSREKKESFPLTVTSAQKNPTAFYLCASSIVAGRGGNQPQHFGDGTRLSIL.

This clone was picked up a small number of times. The chain recombines TRBV5-1 with TRBJ2-7; 11 nucleotides line up with TRBD1. The germline V gene has CDR1 SGHRS and CDR2 YFSETQ. V lost 1 base, J lost 6 bases, and 9 bases stayed unmatched. This CDR3 is 16 amino acids long. CDR3 sequence (DNA): TGCGCCAGCAGCTTGTCCCCGGGACAGGGGGATCGCGAGCAGTACTTC. Its translation is CASSLSPGQGDREQYF.

V is TRBV7-6 and J is TRBJ1-1, with D perhaps matching TRBD1 (6 bases). Trimming stripped 2 bases from V and 5 bases from J, with 12 bases between. Germline V gene sequence: CDR1 SGHVS, CDR2 FNYEAQ. This CDR3 spans 14 amino acids. The CDR3 coding sequence is TGTGCCAGCAGCTTAACAGGGTCGGGGACTGAAGCTTTCTTT. Translation gives CASSLTGSGTEAFF.

A word on this clone: Germline and junction disagree at one end, which may indicate a read error. V and J are TRBV30 and TRBJ1-1; TRBD1 aligns across 9 bases. Germline-derived CDR1 and CDR2 are GTSNPN and SVGIG (reference sequence). There are 16 residues in the CDR3. The CDR3 loop reads CTWSHFLTGGTAEAFF. For the CDR3, the DNA is TGTACCTGGAGTCATTTCCTGACAGGGGGAACGGCTGAAGCTTTCTTT.

This chain joins TRBV5-1 and TRBJ2-3; 8 bases agree with TRBD2. Germline loops: CDR1 SGHRS, CDR2 YFSETQ. The CDR3 covers 15 residues. V was clipped by 4 bases and J by 4 bases; unmatched bases: 8. CDR3: CASSKTGTRSDTQYF. Written as DNA, the CDR3 is TGCGCCAGCAGCAAAACCGGGACTAGATCAGATACGCAGTATTTT.